Relative to its sample, the clone carrying this T cell receptor (gamma chain) is medium-sized. Antigen specificity is unknown. TCRdb reanalysed the multiplex PCR reads via CATT. This table holds 700 to 850 gamma-chain clones, 9% to 15% found once. These data are taken from a study of gamma delta lymphoproliferative disorders and STAT genes. Genomic DNA from isolated PBMCs served as the sequencing template. The V and J ends lost 5 bases and 9 bases, in that order; junction bases with no gene match: 4. This CDR3 has 10 amino acids. In germline, CDR1 is GITISATS, CDR2 ISYDGTV (reference sequence). Whole-study results and caveats: Patient gamma repertoires clustered apart from healthy controls; delta did not.

The sequence was collected from a human donor in good health. V usage is TRGV9 and J usage is TRGJ1 or TRGJ2. The J gene, absent from TCRdb, was called here by matching the DNA to germline. The sample taken for sequencing was blood. The CDR3 nucleotides are TGTGCCTTGTGGGTCCTTAAGAAACTCTTT. Residues: CALWVLKKLF.